This T cell receptor beta chain is from a study of blood T cells in healthy people across ages. Using a J-beta primer mix together with a sample-barcoded 5' primer, a second PCR was run for about 6 to 11 cycles. TCRdb called the 5' RACE reads again in MiXCR, with one record for every CDR3 protein. Of some 710,000 distinct CDR3 sequences listed, about 20% are singletons. The CDR3 is 14 amino acids. V was pared by 1 base and J by 3 bases, with 9 bases between. Study-wide results and caveats: The study found more naive CD4+ cells and higher diversity in long-lived than aged donors.

With regard to this clonotype: Its antigen is undetermined.

Input material: blood. The clonotype was recovered from a man in his 70s in good health. This sequence joins TRBV12-3 or TRBV12-4 and TRBJ2-5; no clear D. For the CDR3, the DNA is TGTGCCAGCAGTTTAGTGGCTAGGAAAGAGACCCAGTACTTC. This translates into CASSLVARKETQYF.